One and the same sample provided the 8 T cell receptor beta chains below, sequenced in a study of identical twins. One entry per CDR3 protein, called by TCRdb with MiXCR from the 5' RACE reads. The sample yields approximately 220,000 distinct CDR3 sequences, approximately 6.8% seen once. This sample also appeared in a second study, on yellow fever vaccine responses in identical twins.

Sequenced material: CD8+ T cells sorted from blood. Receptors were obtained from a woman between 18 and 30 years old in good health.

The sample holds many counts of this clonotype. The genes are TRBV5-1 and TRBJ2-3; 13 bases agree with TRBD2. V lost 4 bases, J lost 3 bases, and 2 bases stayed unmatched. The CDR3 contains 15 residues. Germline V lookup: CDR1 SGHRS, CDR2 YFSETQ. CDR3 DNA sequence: TGCGCCAGCAGCAAGGGACTAGCGGGGACAGATACGCAGTATTTT. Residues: CASSKGLAGTDTQYF.

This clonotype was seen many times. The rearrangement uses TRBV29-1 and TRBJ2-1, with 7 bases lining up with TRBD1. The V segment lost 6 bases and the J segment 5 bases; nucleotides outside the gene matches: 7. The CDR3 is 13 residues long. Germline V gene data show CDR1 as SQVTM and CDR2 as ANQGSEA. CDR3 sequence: CSVTGTVNNEQFF. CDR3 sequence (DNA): TGCAGCGTGACCGGGACAGTTAACAATGAGCAGTTCTTC.

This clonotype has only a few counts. In DNA, the CDR3 is TGCAGCGTTGAGCCCCATGAGCAGTTCTTC. It codes for CSVEPHEQFF. V is TRBV29-1 and J is TRBJ2-1; D gene uncertain. Germline V gene data show CDR1 as SQVTM and CDR2 as ANQGSEA. CDR3 length: 10 amino acids. Trimming removed 3 bases at V and 8 bases at J, with 5 bases between.

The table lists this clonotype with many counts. The DNA for the CDR3 is TGTGCCAGCAGCCGTACGGCGGGGGGTTTTAACACCGGGGAGCTGTTTTTT. Translating it yields CASSRTAGGFNTGELFF. This sequence joins TRBV5-6 and TRBJ2-2, with TRBD2 matching over 8 bases. The CDR3 covers 17 residues. The V gene's germline CDR1 is SGHDT and CDR2 YYEEEE. Trimming removed 4 bases from V and 2 bases from J; junction bases left unmatched: 10.

The DNA for the CDR3 is TGTGCCACGAGACCGCCGAACACCGGGGAGCTGTTTTTT. As protein: CATRPPNTGELFF. The chain couples TRBV24-1 to TRBJ2-2; D is unresolved. Germline V gene sequence: CDR1 KGHDR, CDR2 SFDVKD. The V gene lost 10 bases and the J gene lost 0 bases, with 8 bases spanning the gap. The CDR3 covers 13 residues.

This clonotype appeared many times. This chain's CDR3 is CASSENQIPNTDTQYF. The CDR3, as DNA: TGTGCCAGCAGCGAAAACCAGATCCCAAACACAGATACGCAGTATTTT. V and J are TRBV7-8 and TRBJ2-3; D unresolved. V lost 5 bases to trimming and J lost 2 bases, with 17 bases between them. Germline V gene lookup returns CDR1 SGHVS and CDR2 FQNEAQ. The CDR3 runs 16 residues.

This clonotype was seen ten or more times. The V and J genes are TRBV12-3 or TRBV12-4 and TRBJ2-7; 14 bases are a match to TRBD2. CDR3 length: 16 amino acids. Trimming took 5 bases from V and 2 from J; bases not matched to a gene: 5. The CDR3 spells CASSATGLAGAYEQYF. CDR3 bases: TGTGCCAGCAGTGCCACGGGACTAGCGGGGGCCTACGAGCAGTACTTC.

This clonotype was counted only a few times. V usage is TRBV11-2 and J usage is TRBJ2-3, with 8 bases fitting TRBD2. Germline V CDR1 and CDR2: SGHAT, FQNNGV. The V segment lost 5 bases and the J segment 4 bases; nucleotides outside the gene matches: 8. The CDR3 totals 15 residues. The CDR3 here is CASSGRGGRADTQYF. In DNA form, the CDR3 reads TGTGCCAGCAGCGGACGGGGGGGGCGCGCAGATACGCAGTATTTT.